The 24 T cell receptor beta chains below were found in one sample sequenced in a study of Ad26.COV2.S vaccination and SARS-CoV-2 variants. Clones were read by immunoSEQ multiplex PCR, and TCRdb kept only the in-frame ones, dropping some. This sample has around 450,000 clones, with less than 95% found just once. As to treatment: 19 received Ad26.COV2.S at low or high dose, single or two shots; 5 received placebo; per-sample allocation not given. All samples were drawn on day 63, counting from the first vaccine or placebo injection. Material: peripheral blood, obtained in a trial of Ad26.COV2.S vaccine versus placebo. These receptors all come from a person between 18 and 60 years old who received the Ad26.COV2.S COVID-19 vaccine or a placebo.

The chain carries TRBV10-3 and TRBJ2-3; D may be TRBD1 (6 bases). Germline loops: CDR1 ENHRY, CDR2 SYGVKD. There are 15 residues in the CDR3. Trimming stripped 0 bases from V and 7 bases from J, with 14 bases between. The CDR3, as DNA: TGTGCCATCAGTGAGTCAGGGGGAACAGGTAATACGCAGTATTTT. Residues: CAISESGGTGNTQYF.

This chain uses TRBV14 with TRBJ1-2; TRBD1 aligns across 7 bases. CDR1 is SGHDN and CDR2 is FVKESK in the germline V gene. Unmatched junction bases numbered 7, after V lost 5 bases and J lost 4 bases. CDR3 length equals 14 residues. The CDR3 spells CASSWGQPLYGYTF. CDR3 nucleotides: TGTGCCAGCAGCTGGGGACAGCCGCTCTATGGCTACACCTTC. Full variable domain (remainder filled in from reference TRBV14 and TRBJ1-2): EAGVTQFPSHSVIEKGQTVTLRCDPISGHDNLYWYRRVMGKEIKFLLHFVKESKQDESGMPNNRFLAERTGGTYSTLKVQPAELEDSGVYFCASSWGQPLYGYTFGSGTRLTVV.

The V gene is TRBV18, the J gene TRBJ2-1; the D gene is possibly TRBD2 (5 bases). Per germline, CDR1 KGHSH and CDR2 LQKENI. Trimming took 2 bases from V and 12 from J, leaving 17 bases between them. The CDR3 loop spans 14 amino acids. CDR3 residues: CASSPWTVNERQFF. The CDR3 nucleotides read TGTGCCAGCTCACCATGGACTGTTAATGAGCGGCAGTTCTTC.

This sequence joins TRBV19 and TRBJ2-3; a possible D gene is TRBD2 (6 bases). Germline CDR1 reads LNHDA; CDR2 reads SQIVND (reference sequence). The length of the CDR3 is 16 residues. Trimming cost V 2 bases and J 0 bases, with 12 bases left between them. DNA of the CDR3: TGTGCCAGTAGTATAATAGGGCGGGGTAGCACAGATACGCAGTATTTT. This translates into CASSIIGRGSTDTQYF.

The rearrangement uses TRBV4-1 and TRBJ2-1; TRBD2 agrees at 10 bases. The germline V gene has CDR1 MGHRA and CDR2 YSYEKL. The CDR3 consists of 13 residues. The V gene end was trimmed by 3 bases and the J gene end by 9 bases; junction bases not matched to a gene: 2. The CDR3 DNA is TGCGCCAGCAGCCAGTTAGCGGGGGGTGAGCAGTTCTTC. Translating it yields CASSQLAGGEQFF.

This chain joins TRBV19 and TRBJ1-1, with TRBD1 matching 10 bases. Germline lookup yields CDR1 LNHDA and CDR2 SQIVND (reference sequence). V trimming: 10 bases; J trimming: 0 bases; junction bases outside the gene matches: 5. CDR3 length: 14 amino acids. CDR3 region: CATEGQGLNTEAFF. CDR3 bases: TGTGCCACCGAGGGACAGGGGCTGAACACTGAAGCTTTCTTT.

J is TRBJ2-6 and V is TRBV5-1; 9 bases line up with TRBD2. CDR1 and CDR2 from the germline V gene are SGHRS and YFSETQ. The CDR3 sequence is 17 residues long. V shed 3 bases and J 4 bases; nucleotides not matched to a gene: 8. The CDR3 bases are TGCGCCAGCAGCTGGCGCGGGAGGGGGGCCGGGGCCAACGTCCTGACTTTC. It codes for CASSWRGRGAGANVLTF.

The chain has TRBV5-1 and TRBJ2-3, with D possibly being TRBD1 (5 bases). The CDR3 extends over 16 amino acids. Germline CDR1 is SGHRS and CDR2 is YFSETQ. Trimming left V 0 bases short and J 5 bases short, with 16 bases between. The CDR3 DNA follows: TGCGCCAGCAGCTTGGAAACGGCAGGGCTTAGAGATACGCAGTATTTT. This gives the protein CASSLETAGLRDTQYF.

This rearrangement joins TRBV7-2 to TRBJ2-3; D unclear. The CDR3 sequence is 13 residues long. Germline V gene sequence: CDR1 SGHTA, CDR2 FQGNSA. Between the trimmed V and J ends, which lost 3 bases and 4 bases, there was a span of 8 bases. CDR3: CASSFLRADTQYF. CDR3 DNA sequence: TGTGCCAGCAGCTTCTTACGGGCAGATACGCAGTATTTT.

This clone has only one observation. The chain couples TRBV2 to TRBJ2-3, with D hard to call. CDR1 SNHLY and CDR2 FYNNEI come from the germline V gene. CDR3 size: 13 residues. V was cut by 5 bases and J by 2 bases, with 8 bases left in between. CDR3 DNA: TGTGCCAGCAGTAAGGATATCACAGATACGCAGTATTTT. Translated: CASSKDITDTQYF. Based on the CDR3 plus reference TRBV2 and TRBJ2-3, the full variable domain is EPEVTQTPSHQVTQMGQEVILRCVPISNHLYFYWYRQILGQKVEFLVSFYNNEISEKSEIFDDQFSVERPDGSNFTLKIRSTKLEDSAMYFCASSKDITDTQYFGPGTRLTVL.

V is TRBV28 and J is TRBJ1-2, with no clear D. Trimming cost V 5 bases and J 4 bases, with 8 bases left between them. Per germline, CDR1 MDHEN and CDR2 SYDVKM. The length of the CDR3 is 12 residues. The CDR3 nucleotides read TGTGCCAGCAGTCGGGAATTCTATGGCTACACCTTC. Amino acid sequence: CASSREFYGYTF.

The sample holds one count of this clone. The CDR3 DNA reads as TGTGCCAGCAGGGGAGGGGGGTTAGGAGAGCAGTTCTTC. Its protein product is CASRGGGLGEQFF. The chain recombines TRBV28 with TRBJ2-1; weak D call: TRBD2 (7 bases). Trimming removed 6 bases at V and 10 bases at J, with 16 bases between. Germline CDR1 and CDR2: MDHEN and SYDVKM. The length of the CDR3 is 13 residues.

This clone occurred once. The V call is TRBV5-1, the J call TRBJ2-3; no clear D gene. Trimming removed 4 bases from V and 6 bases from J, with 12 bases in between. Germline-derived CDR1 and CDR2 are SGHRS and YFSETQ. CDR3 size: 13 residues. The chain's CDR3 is CASSHPSRDTQYF. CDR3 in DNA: TGCGCCAGCAGCCACCCCTCACGCGATACGCAGTATTTT.

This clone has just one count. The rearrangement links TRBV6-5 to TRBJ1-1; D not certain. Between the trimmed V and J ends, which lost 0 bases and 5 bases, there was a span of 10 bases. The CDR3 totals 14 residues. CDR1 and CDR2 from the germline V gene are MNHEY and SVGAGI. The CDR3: CASSYSPVGTEAFF. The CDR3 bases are TGTGCCAGCAGTTACTCCCCGGTGGGGACTGAAGCTTTCTTT.

CDR3 bases: TGTGCCAGCAGCTCTTCCCAAGGATCCTACAATGAGCAGTTCTTC. It codes for CASSSSQGSYNEQFF. V gene TRBV7-2 combines with J gene TRBJ2-1; D ambiguous. Trimming removed 4 bases from V and 1 base from J, with 11 bases in between. Per germline, CDR1 SGHTA and CDR2 FQGNSA. The CDR3 is made up of 15 amino acids. Full variable domain (outside the CDR3, taken from reference TRBV7-2 and TRBJ2-1): GAGVSQSPSNKVTEKGKDVELRCDPISGHTALYWYRQSLGQGLEFLIYFQGNSAPDKSGLPSDRFSAERTGGSVSTLTIQRTQQEDSAVYLCASSSSQGSYNEQFFGPGTRLTVL.

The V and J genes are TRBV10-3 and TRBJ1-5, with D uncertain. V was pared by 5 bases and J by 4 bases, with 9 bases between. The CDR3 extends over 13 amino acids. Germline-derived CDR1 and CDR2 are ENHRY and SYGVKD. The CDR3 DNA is TGTGCCATCAGTCCCGGTGATAATCAGCCCCAGCATTTT. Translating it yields CAISPGDNQPQHF.

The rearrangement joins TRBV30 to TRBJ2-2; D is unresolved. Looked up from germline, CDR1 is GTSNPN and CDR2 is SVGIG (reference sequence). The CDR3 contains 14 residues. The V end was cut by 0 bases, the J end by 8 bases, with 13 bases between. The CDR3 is CAWSVRKLAGELFF. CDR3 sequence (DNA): TGTGCCTGGAGTGTACGGAAGCTGGCGGGGGAGCTGTTTTTT. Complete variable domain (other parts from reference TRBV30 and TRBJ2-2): SQTIHQWPATLVQPVGSPLSLECTVEGTSNPNLYWYRQAAGRGLQLLFYSVGIGQISSEVPQNLSASRPQDRQFILSSKKLLLSDSGFYLCAWSVRKLAGELFFGEGSRLTVL.

This CDR3 reads CASSLEADDQPQHF. The CDR3 DNA is TGTGCCAGCAGCTTAGAAGCGGATGATCAGCCCCAGCATTTT. This chain uses TRBV11-2 with TRBJ1-5; D is ambiguous. The CDR3 covers 14 residues. V was cut by 0 bases and J by 5 bases, with 8 bases left in between. Per germline, CDR1 SGHAT and CDR2 FQNNGV.

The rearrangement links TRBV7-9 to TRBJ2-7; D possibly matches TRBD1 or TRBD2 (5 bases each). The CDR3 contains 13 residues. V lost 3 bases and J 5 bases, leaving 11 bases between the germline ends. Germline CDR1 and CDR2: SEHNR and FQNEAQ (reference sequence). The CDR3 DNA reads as TGTGCCAGCAGCTTGTCCCAGGGAGACGAGCAGTACTTC. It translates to CASSLSQGDEQYF.

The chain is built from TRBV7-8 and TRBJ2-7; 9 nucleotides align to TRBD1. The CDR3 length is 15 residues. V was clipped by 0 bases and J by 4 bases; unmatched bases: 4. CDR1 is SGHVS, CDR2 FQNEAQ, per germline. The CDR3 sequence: CASSLARDRAYEQYF. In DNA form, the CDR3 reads TGTGCCAGCAGCTTAGCACGGGACAGGGCTTACGAGCAGTACTTC.

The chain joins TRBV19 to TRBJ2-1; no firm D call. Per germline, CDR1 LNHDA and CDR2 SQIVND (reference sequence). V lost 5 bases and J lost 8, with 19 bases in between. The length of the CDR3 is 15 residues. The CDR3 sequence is CASSRLARGLDEQFF. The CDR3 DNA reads TGTGCCAGTAGTCGATTGGCCCGCGGTTTGGATGAGCAGTTCTTC.

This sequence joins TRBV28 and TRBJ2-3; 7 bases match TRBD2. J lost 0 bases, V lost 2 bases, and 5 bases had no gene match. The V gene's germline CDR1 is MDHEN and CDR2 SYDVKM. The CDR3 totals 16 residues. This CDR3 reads CASSLDLAESTDTQYF. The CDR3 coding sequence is TGTGCCAGCAGTTTAGACCTAGCGGAGAGCACAGATACGCAGTATTTT.

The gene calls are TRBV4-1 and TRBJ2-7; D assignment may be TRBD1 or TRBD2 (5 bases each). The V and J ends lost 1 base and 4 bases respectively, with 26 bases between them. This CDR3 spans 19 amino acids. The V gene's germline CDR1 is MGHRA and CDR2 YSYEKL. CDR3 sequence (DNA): TGCGCCAGCAGCCAAGTGTCGGGCAGGTCGAGGGACCAATCTTACGAGCAGTACTTC. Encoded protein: CASSQVSGRSRDQSYEQYF.

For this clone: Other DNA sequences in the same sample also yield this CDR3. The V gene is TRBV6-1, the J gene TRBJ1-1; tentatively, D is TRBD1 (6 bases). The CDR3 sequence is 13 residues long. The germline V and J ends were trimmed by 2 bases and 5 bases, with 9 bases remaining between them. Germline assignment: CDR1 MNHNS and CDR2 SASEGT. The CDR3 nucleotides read TGTGCCAGCAGTGAACAGGGGCGGACTGAAGCTTTCTTT. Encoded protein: CASSEQGRTEAFF.